The T cell receptor beta chain described here comes from a study of glioma-infiltrating T cells after dendritic cell vaccination. Study-wide context: Samples are from glioblastoma patients in Phase I and II dendritic cell vaccine trials. Between about 2002 and 2012, patients got autologous tumor lysate-pulsed dendritic cell vaccines.

Time point indicated: after dendritic cell vaccination, including at tumor progression/relapse. Study-wide results and limits: Survival was not directly related to TCR clonality in these patients.

Notes on this clone: Antigen unknown.

The repertoire was sequenced with immunoSEQ multiplex PCR; TCRdb's copy has only in-frame clones and lacks some. Among roughly 100,000 clones listed, roughly four fifths were seen once. Germline CDR1 SGHRS, CDR2 YFSETQ. CDR3 length: 15 residues. Trimming removed 4 bases from V and 0 bases from J; junction bases left unmatched: 3. This receptor was taken from a human donor with glioblastoma. The source was blood, collected after dendritic cell vaccination. V gene TRBV5-1 combines with J gene TRBJ1-1, with 10 bases matching TRBD1. The CDR3 DNA is TGCGCCAGCAGCAGGGACAGGGGCATGAACACTGAAGCTTTCTTT. Encoded protein: CASSRDRGMNTEAFF.